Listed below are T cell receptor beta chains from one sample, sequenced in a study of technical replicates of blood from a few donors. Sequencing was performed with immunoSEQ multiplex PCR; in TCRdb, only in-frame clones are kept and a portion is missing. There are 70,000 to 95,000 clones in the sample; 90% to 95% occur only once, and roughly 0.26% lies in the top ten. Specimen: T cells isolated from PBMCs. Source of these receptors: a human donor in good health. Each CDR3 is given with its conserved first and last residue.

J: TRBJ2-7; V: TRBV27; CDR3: CASSLKPSQAYEQYF
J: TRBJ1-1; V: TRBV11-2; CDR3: CASSSSGGAFF
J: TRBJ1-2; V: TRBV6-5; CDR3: CASRKQGGGGYTF
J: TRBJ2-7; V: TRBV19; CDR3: CASSDPGVSYEQYF
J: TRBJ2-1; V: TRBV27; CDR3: CASSLSASGYYNEQFF
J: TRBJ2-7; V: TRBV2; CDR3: CASRRDRGLTYEQYF
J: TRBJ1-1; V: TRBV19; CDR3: CASSISAGGMAEAFF
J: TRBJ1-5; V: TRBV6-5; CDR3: CASSYVQGNQPQHF
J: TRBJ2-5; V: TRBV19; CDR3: CASSMERGPQRETQYF
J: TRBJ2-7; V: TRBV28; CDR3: CASSLTGTGYYEQYF
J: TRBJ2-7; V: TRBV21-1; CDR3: CASSLTDRILIYEQYF
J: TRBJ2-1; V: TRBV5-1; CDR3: CASSLTSYNEQFF
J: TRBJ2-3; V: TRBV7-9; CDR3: CASWRSTDTQYF
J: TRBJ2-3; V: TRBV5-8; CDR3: CASNSGQFADTQYF
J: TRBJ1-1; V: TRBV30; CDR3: CAWSVYGETAFF
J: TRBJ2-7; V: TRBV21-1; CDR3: CATNRAPYEQYF
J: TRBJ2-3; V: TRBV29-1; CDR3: CSVEGLDRGLTDTQYF
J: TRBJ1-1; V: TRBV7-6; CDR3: CASSKGTDMNTEAFF
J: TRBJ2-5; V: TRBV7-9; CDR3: CASSLGTGSQETQYF
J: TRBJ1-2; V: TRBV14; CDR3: CASSPRGGRHYGYTF
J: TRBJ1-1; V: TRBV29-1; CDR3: CSVEARLTEAFF
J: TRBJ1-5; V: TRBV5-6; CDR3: CASSFGQGGYSNQPQHF
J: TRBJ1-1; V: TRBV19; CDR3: CASSIGTASEAFF
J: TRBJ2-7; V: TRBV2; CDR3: CASSVGGYEQYF
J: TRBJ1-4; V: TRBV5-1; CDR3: CASSETGVRGEKLFF
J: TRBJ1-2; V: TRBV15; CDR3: CATSRDDSYYGYTF
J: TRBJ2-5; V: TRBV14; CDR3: CASSQTQGGQETQYF
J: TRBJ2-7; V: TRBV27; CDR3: CASNPGTPMGYEQYF
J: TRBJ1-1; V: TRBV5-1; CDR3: CASSLVTGALDTEAFF
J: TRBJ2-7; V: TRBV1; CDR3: CTSSQAPDRGRKADYYEQYF
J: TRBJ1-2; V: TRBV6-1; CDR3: CASLPGQGSYGYTF
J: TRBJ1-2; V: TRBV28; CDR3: CASSLLERGYGYTF
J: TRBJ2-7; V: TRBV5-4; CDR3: CASSPGQGGYEQYF
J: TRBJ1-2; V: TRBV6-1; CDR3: CASSDGTTRGLFYGYTF
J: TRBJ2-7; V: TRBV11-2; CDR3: CASSLSWSQGKSYEQYF
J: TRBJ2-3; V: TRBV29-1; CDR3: CSVEERTGRPVGTDTQYF
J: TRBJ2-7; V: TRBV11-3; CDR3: CASSPTSGGAYEQYF
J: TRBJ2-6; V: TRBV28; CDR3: CASSGSSGANVLTF
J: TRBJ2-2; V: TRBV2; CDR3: CASRGDSPYTGELFF
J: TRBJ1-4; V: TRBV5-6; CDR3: CASSDQSIFPETNEKLFF
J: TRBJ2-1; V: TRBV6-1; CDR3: CAIADRPYYNEQFF
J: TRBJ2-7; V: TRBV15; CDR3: CATSRGGGVTYEQYF
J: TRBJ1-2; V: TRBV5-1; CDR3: CASSLDKRYGYTF
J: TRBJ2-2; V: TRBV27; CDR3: CASSFEGGITGELFF
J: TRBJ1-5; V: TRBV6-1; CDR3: CASSDGQGSNQPQHF
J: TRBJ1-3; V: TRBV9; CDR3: CASSVALGTNTIYF
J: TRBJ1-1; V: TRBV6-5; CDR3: CASSRTGGTEAFF
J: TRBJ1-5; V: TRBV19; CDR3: CASSLLEGQPQHF
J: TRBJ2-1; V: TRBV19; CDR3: CASSFLDRVNEQFF
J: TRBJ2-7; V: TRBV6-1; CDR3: CASRARGAGYEQYF
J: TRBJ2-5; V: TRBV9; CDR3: CASSVTGMYQETQYF
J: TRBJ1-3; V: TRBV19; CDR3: CASRRQGAGNTIYF
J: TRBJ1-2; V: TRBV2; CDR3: CASSGTELLYGYTF
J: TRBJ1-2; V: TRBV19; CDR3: CASSILANYGYTF
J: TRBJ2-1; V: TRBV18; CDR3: CASSPRPGSYNEQFF